This T cell receptor (beta chain) was recovered during a study of regulatory T cells in long-lasting Graves disease. In building TCR beta libraries, iRepertoire HTBI primers were used together with Arm-PCR of CDR3 regions. TCRdb used MiXCR to reprocess the multiplex PCR reads, holding one entry per CDR3 protein. This sample has under 300,000 distinct CDR3 sequences; around 16% occur once, and the top ten carry around 21%. This clonotype showed up many times. As yet, its antigen is unknown. Study conclusions and caveats: Newly diagnosed patients had higher TCR diversity than persistent Graves' patients did. It was in persistent disease that TRBV28, TRBJ1-2 and TRBJ2-5 were favored.

Noted time point: newly diagnosed GD, antithyroid drugs for less than 3 months. Making the TCR library involved RNA that had been extracted from PBMCs. Germline V gene data show CDR1 as SGHTA and CDR2 as FQGNSA. With 5 bases clipped from V and 1 base from J, the junction kept 8 bases outside the gene matches. The CDR3 totals 15 residues. The input for sequencing was peripheral blood mononuclear cells (PBMCs), taken at new diagnosis, from a patient treated with antithyroid drugs. This chain joins TRBV7-2 and TRBJ2-7, with 7 bases that match TRBD1. The receptor was isolated from a female donor with Graves disease. CDR3 coding DNA: TGTGCCAGCAGCCCCCAAGGGACAGCTTCCTACGAGCAGTACTTC. It translates to CASSPQGTASYEQYF.